The source of this T cell receptor beta chain is a study of blood T cell repertoires in COVID-19. Study information: Samples taken during acute and convalescent COVID-19 were collected in the United States, Italy and Spain. T cells, B-cell-depleted T cells, or PBMCs provided the cDNA or gDNA that served as material.

Assay used: immunoSEQ multiplex PCR; TCRdb lists only in-frame clones, some missing. Of some 220,000 clones listed, roughly 84% are singletons. Germline V gives CDR1 SNHLY, CDR2 FYNNEI. Trimming removed 7 bases from V and 9 bases from J; junction bases left unmatched: 17. This CDR3 region has 17 residues. The source material was peripheral blood. V gene TRBV2 combines with J gene TRBJ2-7, with TRBD2 matching over 14 bases. The TCR comes from a woman in her twenties or thirties who had recovered from COVID-19. CDR3 residues: CASKGQYGTSGSPVQYF. The DNA for the CDR3 is TGTGCCAGCAAAGGACAGTATGGGACTAGCGGGAGTCCGGTGCAGTACTTC.